This T cell receptor (beta chain) was found in a study of human T cells and chemical hapten exposure. Trimming shortened V by 10 bases and J by 2 bases, and 15 bases separated the two germline ends. The CDR3 is 14 residues long. CDR1 MNHNS and CDR2 SASEGT come from the germline V gene. Time point reported: pre-sensitization, week 0. Sample treatment: therapeutic diphenylcyclopropenone sensitization with weekly scalp DPC. This clonotype was found a few times. It was the library that attached unique molecular identifiers to individual cDNA molecules. TCRdb recomputed calls from the RACE reads with MiXCR, one row per CDR3 protein. The sample lists over 300,000 distinct CDR3 sequences; less than 6.5% were seen once.

Sample: whole blood, taken in connection with sensitization to the hapten diphenylcyclopropenone (DPC). The genes are TRBV6-1 and TRBJ2-1, with D possibly being TRBD2 (5 bases). This sequence originates from a woman aged 50 to 60 with alopecia areata. Some clones in this sample may be carry-over from other donors' samples. CDR3 in DNA: TGTGCCACCCGGGAAGGGCCTACCTACAATGAGCAGTTCTTC. It is translated as CATREGPTYNEQFF.